This T cell receptor beta chain was sequenced in a study of T cell responses to AZD1222 COVID-19 vaccine. This CDR3 is 13 amino acids long. The germline V gene encodes CDR1 LGHDT and CDR2 YNNKEL (reference sequence). V was cut by 0 bases and J by 2 bases, with 5 bases left in between. In regard to this clone: Its antigen is undetermined.

Generated by immunoSEQ multiplex PCR, the TCRdb table keeps only in-frame clones and is missing some. Here the sample spans 100,000 to 150,000 clones, roughly 84% being singletons. Findings of the study overall: Repertoire sampling occurred only after the peak T cell response. With two AZD1222 doses given, Spike-specific TCR breadth and depth both rose. Females outnumbered males among donors, who were mostly white British; clonal diversity was possibly underestimated.

This receptor was identified in an adult in good health. J is TRBJ2-7 and V is TRBV3-1 (or the pseudogene TRBV3-2); no reliable D call. The source material was peripheral blood, sampled on day 0 of AZD1222 vaccination. The CDR3 bases are TGTGCCAGCAGCCAAGAATTCCCCTACGAGCAGTACTTC. This codes for CASSQEFPYEQYF.